The rows below give T cell receptor beta chains drawn from one sample of a study of CD8+CD57+ T cells in acquired aplastic anemia. TCRdb analysed the reads with MiXCR anew, one entry per CDR3 protein. This sample carries approximately 21,000 distinct CDR3 sequences, under 40% of them seen once, and the ten largest clones take more than 75%. The sequenced sample consisted of CD8+CD57+ T cells sorted from PBMCs. These receptors were taken from a human donor with aplastic anemia. The CDR3 runs from the conserved cysteine through the conserved F or W. Each record gives: clone size, D gene, V gene, J gene, CDR3 protein, CDR3 DNA. A D gene is named only where the DNA matches it firmly. Only part of the rows carry a size: once, few, many, or a class if the clone is expanded.

>NA|TRBD1|TRBV6-1|TRBJ1-6
CASSGGQGLNSPLHF
TGTGCCAGCAGCGGGGGACAGGGGCTGAATTCACCCCTCCACTTT
>few|NA|TRBV6-4|TRBJ2-7
CASSDRIRGEQYF
TGTGCCAGCAGTGACAGGATTCGGGGCGAGCAGTACTTC
>NA|TRBD2|TRBV6-4|TRBJ2-2
CASSVGGGTGELFF
TGTGCCAGCAGCGTGGGGGGGGGCACCGGGGAGCTGTTTTTT
>NA|NA|TRBV2|TRBJ1-5
CASSEGGLVNQPQHF
TGTGCCAGCAGTGAAGGGGGACTGGTCAATCAGCCCCAGCATTTT
>NA|TRBD1|TRBV9|TRBJ1-1
CASSPSGGGMGTEAFF
TGTGCCAGCAGCCCTTCGGGAGGGGGCATGGGCACTGAAGCTTTCTTT
>NA|NA|TRBV12-3/TRBV12-4|TRBJ1-2
CASSLGGGYSDGYTF
TGTGCCAGCAGTTTAGGGGGGGGGTATAGCGATGGCTACACCTTC
>NA|TRBD2|TRBV5-1|TRBJ2-3
CASKTSGPDTQYF
TGCGCCAGCAAGACTAGCGGGCCGGATACGCAGTATTTT
>NA|NA|TRBV5-1|TRBJ2-1
CASSPLSGGRVHEQFF
TGCGCCAGCAGCCCGCTCTCTGGGGGCCGTGTCCATGAGCAGTTCTTC
>NA|NA|TRBV20-1|TRBJ2-3
CSARDRRGYNEQYF
TGCAGTGCTAGAGACCGTCGAGGGTACAATGAGCAGTATTTT
>few|NA|TRBV6-5|TRBJ2-3
CASSRGTDTQYF
TGTGCCAGCAGTCGGGGCACAGATACGCAGTATTTT
>NA|NA|TRBV19|TRBJ2-1
CASSKRVGSQYNEQFF
TGTGCCAGTAGTAAAAGGGTGGGTTCGCAATACAATGAGCAGTTCTTC
>few|TRBD2|TRBV7-9|TRBJ2-1
CASSSAKGGNEQFF
TGTGCCAGCAGTAGTGCGAAGGGAGGGAATGAGCAGTTCTTC
>NA|TRBD1|TRBV4-1|TRBJ2-5
CASSQDGTGAETQYF
TGCGCCAGCAGCCAAGATGGGACAGGGGCCGAGACCCAGTACTTC
>NA|TRBD2|TRBV10-3|TRBJ2-1
CAIGTSGGGEQFF
TGTGCCATCGGGACTAGCGGGGGAGGAGAGCAGTTCTTC
>few|NA|TRBV20-1|TRBJ1-1
CSARDWRWNTEAFF
TGCAGTGCTAGAGATTGGAGGTGGAACACTGAAGCTTTCTTT
>NA|NA|TRBV20-1|TRBJ1-2
CSARSFRGGVGDYGYTF
TGCAGTGCTAGATCCTTTCGGGGGGGGGTTGGAGACTATGGCTACACCTTC
>NA|TRBD2|TRBV10-3|TRBJ2-1
CASTPSGGSGRYNEQFF
TGTGCCAGTACCCCAAGTGGCGGTAGCGGGAGATACAATGAGCAGTTCTTC
>few|NA|TRBV5-1|TRBJ2-7
CASSLDGAMPYEQYF
TGCGCCAGCAGCTTGGATGGCGCTATGCCCTACGAGCAGTACTTC
>few|TRBD1|TRBV2|TRBJ1-5
CASRQGAVSNQPQHF
TGTGCCAGCCGACAGGGGGCCGTTAGCAATCAGCCCCAGCATTTT
>many|NA|TRBV13|TRBJ1-6
CASRIKGAYNSPLHF
TGTGCCAGCAGGATAAAGGGCGCCTATAATTCACCCCTCCACTTT
>medium-sized|NA|TRBV6-6|TRBJ2-7
CASREAGTKTYEQYF
TGTGCCAGCAGAGAGGCCGGGACGAAGACCTACGAGCAGTACTTC
>NA|NA|TRBV19|TRBJ2-3
CASSIRGGSLADTQYF
TGTGCCAGTAGTATCAGGGGTGGAAGTCTAGCAGATACGCAGTATTTT
>NA|NA|TRBV20-1|TRBJ2-1
CSATFGGTAIDEQFF
TGCAGTGCTACCTTCGGCGGGACGGCCATCGATGAGCAGTTCTTC
>NA|NA|TRBV20-1|TRBJ2-1
CSGDPPGEQFF
TGCAGTGGCGACCCCCCCGGTGAGCAGTTCTTC
>NA|NA|TRBV5-8|TRBJ1-1
CASSLEGRGDRAFF
TGTGCCAGCAGCTTGGAGGGACGAGGGGATCGAGCTTTCTTT
>NA|NA|TRBV5-6|TRBJ1-2
CASSLSDGGTGYGYTF
TGTGCCAGCAGCTTGTCGGACGGTGGCACAGGCTATGGCTACACCTTC
>NA|TRBD2|TRBV15|TRBJ2-1
CATSRVAGAYNEQFF
TGTGCCACCAGCAGAGTAGCGGGAGCCTACAATGAGCAGTTCTTC
>NA|NA|TRBV6-6|TRBJ1-2
CASSEQGNYGYTF
TGTGCCAGCAGCGAACAGGGTAACTATGGCTACACCTTC
>few|TRBD2|TRBV2|TRBJ2-7
CASSEAQTSGSYEQYF
TGTGCCAGCAGTGAAGCTCAGACTAGCGGGTCTTACGAGCAGTACTTC
>many|TRBD1|TRBV6-1|TRBJ2-7
CASSEWGQGADEQYF
TGTGCCAGCAGTGAATGGGGGCAGGGGGCGGACGAGCAGTACTTC
>NA|TRBD1|TRBV7-9|TRBJ2-7
CASSWDRRYEQYF
TGTGCCAGCAGCTGGGACAGGCGCTACGAGCAGTACTTC
>NA|TRBD1|TRBV9|TRBJ2-3
CASSVGQGIGTQYF
TGTGCCAGCAGCGTCGGACAGGGGATTGGTACGCAGTATTTT
>few|TRBD2|TRBV9|TRBJ2-3
CASSVGLGLAGGDTQYF
TGTGCCAGCAGCGTAGGTCTTGGGCTAGCCGGGGGGGATACGCAGTATTTT
>NA|NA|TRBV6-6|TRBJ2-7
CAGSPNRLEQYF
TGTGCCGGCAGCCCCAATAGGCTCGAGCAGTACTTC
>many|TRBD2|TRBV20-1|TRBJ2-3
CSARDDLAGETDTQYF
TGCAGTGCTAGAGACGACCTAGCGGGCGAGACAGATACGCAGTATTTT
>NA|NA|TRBV20-1|TRBJ2-7
CSASGLGDQYF
TGCAGTGCTAGCGGTCTAGGCGATCAGTACTTC
>NA|NA|TRBV5-4|TRBJ2-2
CASSSDLGPGELFF
TGTGCCAGCAGCTCGGACCTTGGGCCCGGGGAGCTGTTTTTT
>few|NA|TRBV20-1|TRBJ2-3
CSVRATITDTQYF
TGCAGTGTTAGAGCGACCATCACAGATACGCAGTATTTT
>medium-sized|TRBD1|TRBV7-6|TRBJ2-7
CASSRGQGPYEQYF
TGTGCCAGCAGCCGGGGACAGGGCCCCTACGAGCAGTACTTC
>NA|NA|TRBV10-3|TRBJ2-7
CAISEPGRNFPYEQYF
TGTGCCATCAGTGAGCCGGGGCGTAATTTCCCCTACGAGCAGTACTTC
>many|NA|TRBV15|TRBJ2-3
CATSRSLAMDRRQYF
TGTGCCACCAGCAGATCCCTGGCCATGGACCGGAGGCAGTATTTT